This record looks at one T cell receptor beta chain sequence and its context. This specimen belongs to a study of shared clonotypes between healthy human individuals. Study-level information: Each donor contributed plates that comprised three CD4 naive, three CD4 memory, two CD8 naive and one CD8 memory.

Evenly divided among several immunoSEQ plates was the genomic DNA of each subset. The authors loaded roughly 200 ng DNA, 25,000 to 30,000 T cell genomes, into sorted-subset replicate PCRs. TCRdb's table, derived via immunoSEQ multiplex PCR, lists solely in-frame clones and lacks some. The table records about 1 million clones, approximately 68% of them present only once. The CDR3 is 14 residues long. Germline CDR1 MNHEY, CDR2 SVGAGI. J gave up 5 bases and V 5 bases, and 4 bases lay outside the gene matches. The chain links TRBV6-5 to TRBJ2-5, with 11 bases lining up with TRBD2. Sample: memory CD4+ T cells sorted from blood. Subset indicated: CD45RA-negative fraction. This receptor was identified in a man aged 18 to 29 in good health. CDR3 residues: CASSPTSGTETQYF. The CDR3 DNA sequence: TGTGCCAGCAGTCCGACTAGCGGGACGGAGACCCAGTACTTC.